This entry lists 32 T cell receptor beta chains sequenced from one sample in a study of cytomegalovirus exposure and HLA in healthy donors. It was with 60 Vbeta and 13 Jbeta primers that the PCR ran. Repertoires were generated with immunoSEQ multiplex PCR, while TCRdb's copy carries only in-frame clones and drops some. The sample shows over 80,000 clones, 76% of them seen only once. Sequencing used PBMCs. These receptors were taken from a man in his forties or fifties in good health and CMV-seronegative.

This clone was seen a handful of times. The genes are TRBV7-9 and TRBJ2-7; no clear D gene. The CDR3 is 14 residues long. Looked up from germline, CDR1 is SEHNR and CDR2 is FQNEAQ (reference sequence). Trimming took off 4 bases at V and 1 base at J, with 11 bases between the two ends. The CDR3 DNA reads TGTGCCAGCAGCTCCAACGACTGGTCCTACGAGCAGTACTTC. Its protein product is CASSSNDWSYEQYF.

The CDR3 sequence: CASSSLRGGYTF. The CDR3 nucleotides read TGTGCCAGCAGCTCTCTCAGGGGCGGCTACACCTTC. V is TRBV7-2 and J is TRBJ1-2, with D maybe TRBD1 (6 bases). Trimming removed 4 bases at V and 8 bases at J, with 11 bases between. Germline-derived CDR1 and CDR2 are SGHTA and FQGNSA. This CDR3 comprises 12 residues.

The chain uses TRBV5-6 and TRBJ1-2; perhaps TRBD1 as D (6 bases). CDR3 length equals 16 residues. The V end was cut by 0 bases, the J end by 3 bases, with 15 bases between. Germline values: CDR1 SGHDT, CDR2 YYEEEE. The CDR3 region is CASSLEGAGAHYGYTF. Here the CDR3 DNA reads TGTGCCAGCAGCTTGGAGGGAGCAGGGGCGCACTATGGCTACACCTTC. Full variable domain (remainder filled in from reference TRBV5-6 and TRBJ1-2): DAGVTQSPTHLIKTRGQQVTLRCSPKSGHDTVSWYQQALGQGPQFIFQYYEEEERQRGNFPDRFSGHQFPNYSSELNVNALLLGDSALYLCASSLEGAGAHYGYTFGSGTRLTVV.

V gene TRBV14 combines with J gene TRBJ2-3; TRBD2 is a possible D gene (7 bases). The CDR3 runs 14 residues. Germline values: CDR1 SGHDN, CDR2 FVKESK. Trimming stripped 4 bases from V and 4 bases from J, with 12 bases between. Here the CDR3 DNA reads TGTGCCAGCAGCCGCGGGGGCTTGGCAGATACGCAGTATTTT. Translated: CASSRGGLADTQYF. The whole variable domain, filled in from reference TRBV14 and TRBJ2-3, reads EAGVTQFPSHSVIEKGQTVTLRCDPISGHDNLYWYRRVMGKEIKFLLHFVKESKQDESGMPNNRFLAERTGGTYSTLKVQPAELEDSGVYFCASSRGGLADTQYFGPGTRLTVL.

The rearrangement uses TRBV7-9 and TRBJ1-5; D is ambiguous. Germline CDR1 SEHNR, CDR2 FQNEAQ (reference sequence). Trimming cost V 4 bases and J 0 bases, with 7 bases left between them. The CDR3 sequence is 14 residues long. CDR3: CASSSPYSNQPQHF. The CDR3 coding sequence is TGTGCCAGCAGCTCCCCCTATAGCAATCAGCCCCAGCATTTT.

The chain employs TRBV9 and TRBJ2-1, with D perhaps matching TRBD1 (6 bases). Germline CDR1 SGDLS, CDR2 YYNGEE. CDR3 length: 12 amino acids. V was trimmed by 0 bases and J by 8 bases, leaving 6 bases between them. The CDR3 loop reads CASSVDRDEQFF. CDR3 bases: TGTGCCAGCAGCGTAGACAGGGATGAGCAGTTCTTC.

The chain is built from TRBV7-3 and TRBJ1-1, with 9 bases that match TRBD1. The ends lost 7 bases at V and 4 bases at J; junction bases unmatched: 10. The CDR3 spans 15 residues. The germline V gene has CDR1 SGHTA and CDR2 FQGTGA. The CDR3 loop is CASTPSGTGLTEAFF. The CDR3 bases are TGTGCCAGCACCCCCTCCGGGACAGGGCTCACTGAAGCTTTCTTT. The complete variable domain, with remaining parts taken from reference TRBV7-3 and TRBJ1-1, reads GAGVSQTPSNKVTEKGKYVELRCDPISGHTALYWYRQSLGQGPEFLIYFQGTGAADDSGLPNDRFFAVRPEGSVSTLKIQRTERGDSAVYLCASTPSGTGLTEAFFGQGTRLTVV.

The genes are TRBV28 and TRBJ1-5, with 8 bases aligning to TRBD1. Germline-derived CDR1 and CDR2 are MDHEN and SYDVKM. V shed 3 bases and J 4 bases; nucleotides not matched to a gene: 14. The CDR3 consists of 18 residues. The CDR3 region is CASSFRAGGFRENQPQHF. CDR3 sequence (DNA): TGTGCCAGCAGTTTCAGGGCAGGGGGCTTTAGAGAAAATCAGCCCCAGCATTTT.

The count of this clone is one. The chain has TRBV5-3 and TRBJ1-2; a weak D match, TRBD1 (5 bases). TRBV5-3 is identified as an open reading frame with a role that is uncertain. The V and J ends lost 0 bases and 0 bases respectively, with 9 bases between them. This CDR3 has 15 residues. CDR3 loop: CARSLEARANYGYTF. In nucleotides, the CDR3 is TGTGCCAGAAGCTTGGAGGCCAGGGCTAACTATGGCTACACCTTC.

This clone showed up just a few times. This rearrangement joins TRBV27 to TRBJ2-7; 7 bases are shared with TRBD1. Germline assignment: CDR1 MNHEY and CDR2 SMNVEV (reference sequence). Trimming cost V 3 bases and J 4 bases; bases outside gene matches: 9. The CDR3 length is 15 residues. The CDR3 bases are TGTGCCAGCAGTTTGGAGACAGGGAGCGTTTACGAGCAGTACTTC. Encoded protein: CASSLETGSVYEQYF.

The V gene is TRBV7-2, the J gene TRBJ1-6; D uncertain. The CDR3 totals 16 residues. V lost 1 base, J lost 0 bases, and 7 bases lay in between. The germline gives CDR1 SGHTA, CDR2 FQGNSA. The DNA for the CDR3 is TGTGCCAGCAGCTTAGAACAGAGCTCCTATAATTCACCCCTCCACTTT. Translation: CASSLEQSSYNSPLHF.

The chain uses TRBV2 and TRBJ1-1; D possibly corresponds to TRBD1 (5 bases). Germline V gene data show CDR1 as SNHLY and CDR2 as FYNNEI. Trimming shortened V by 3 bases and J by 1 base, and 9 bases separated the two germline ends. The CDR3 consists of 14 residues. The CDR3 sequence is CASSEMGPNTEAFF. Here the CDR3 DNA reads TGTGCCAGCAGTGAGATGGGGCCGAACACTGAAGCTTTCTTT.

This chain connects TRBV2 to TRBJ1-3; no clear D gene. V was trimmed by 8 bases and J by 0 bases, leaving 8 bases between them. This CDR3 is 13 amino acids long. Germline lookup yields CDR1 SNHLY and CDR2 FYNNEI. CDR3 nucleotide sequence: TGTGCCAGCCTCAAGAGCTCTGGAAACACCATATATTTT. Encoded protein: CASLKSSGNTIYF.

The chain combines TRBV5-4 with TRBJ1-2; 7 bases map to TRBD1. Germline assignment: CDR1 SGHNT and CDR2 YYREEE (reference sequence). The CDR3 extends over 13 amino acids. J gave up 7 bases and V 6 bases, and 9 bases lay outside the gene matches. The CDR3 DNA follows: TGTGCCAGCACCACGGGACAGTCGAGTGGCTACACCTTC. Its protein is CASTTGQSSGYTF.

V gene TRBV5-6 combines with J gene TRBJ2-5; D is undetermined. The length of the CDR3 is 11 residues. Trimming took 2 bases from V and 11 from J, leaving 10 bases between them. CDR1 is SGHDT and CDR2 is YYEEEE in the germline V gene. Written as DNA, the CDR3 is TGTGCCAGCAGCTTCTATAATGAGCAGTACTTC. Translated: CASSFYNEQYF.

In its sample, this clone was seen a few times. V is TRBV2 and J is TRBJ1-4; D gene unclear. The CDR3 is made up of 14 amino acids. Germline-derived CDR1 and CDR2 are SNHLY and FYNNEI. Trimming cost V 8 bases and J 8 bases, with 18 bases left between them. Here the CDR3 DNA reads TGTGCCAGCCTAGAGGGCCCTCGAGGCGAAAAACTGTTTTTT. Protein sequence: CASLEGPRGEKLFF. Variable domain in full (rest from reference TRBV2 and TRBJ1-4): EPEVTQTPSHQVTQMGQEVILRCVPISNHLYFYWYRQILGQKVEFLVSFYNNEISEKSEIFDDQFSVERPDGSNFTLKIRSTKLEDSAMYFCASLEGPRGEKLFFGSGTQLSVL.

The chain combines TRBV15 with TRBJ2-5, with D possibly matching TRBD2 (6 bases). The CDR3 totals 13 residues. Germline V gene data show CDR1 as LNHNV and CDR2 as YYDKDF (reference sequence). V was pared by 3 bases and J by 10 bases, with 15 bases between. This chain's CDR3 is CATSSAGTKGQYF. The CDR3 DNA sequence: TGTGCCACCAGCAGCGCGGGGACCAAAGGCCAGTACTTC.

As DNA, the CDR3 is TGTGCCAGCAGCTTATTGGGGGCAACGAAAAAGAACACTGAAGCTTTCTTT. It is translated as CASSLLGATKKNTEAFF. The genes are TRBV7-8 and TRBJ1-1; tentative D call: TRBD1 (6 bases). Germline CDR1 and CDR2: SGHVS and FQNEAQ. Trimming took off 2 bases at V and 1 base at J, with 17 bases between the two ends. The CDR3 is made up of 17 amino acids.

The chain combines TRBV19 with TRBJ2-7, with D maybe TRBD1 (5 bases). V was trimmed by 4 bases and J by 3 bases, leaving 16 bases between them. The CDR3 consists of 15 residues. CDR1 and CDR2 (germline): LNHDA, SQIVND (reference sequence). CDR3 sequence (DNA): TGTGCCAGTAGTAGCTACAAACACGACAGCTACGAGCAGTACTTC. It encodes CASSSYKHDSYEQYF.

This clone has only a few counts. The CDR3 DNA is TGTGCCATCAGTGAGTCAGCGGGGGTCACAGATACGCAGTATTTT. Amino acids: CAISESAGVTDTQYF. V usage is TRBV10-3 and J usage is TRBJ2-3; TRBD2 aligns across 8 bases. The CDR3 has 15 residues. V was pared by 0 bases and J by 2 bases, with 1 base of the junction left unmatched. Germline CDR1 and CDR2: ENHRY and SYGVKD.

CDR3 coding DNA: TGTGCCAGCAGTTTAAGGAGACAGGCGCTATCTGGAAACACCATATATTTT. The encoded protein is CASSLRRQALSGNTIYF. The chain carries TRBV28 and TRBJ1-3, with D possibly TRBD1 on 6 matching bases. This CDR3 comprises 17 residues. Germline lookup yields CDR1 MDHEN and CDR2 SYDVKM. Deletions cut 2 bases from V and 1 base from J, with 15 bases between.

The genes are TRBV28 and TRBJ1-2, with D perhaps TRBD1 (6 bases). V was trimmed by 4 bases and J by 8 bases, leaving 20 bases between them. CDR3 length: 15 residues. CDR1 is MDHEN and CDR2 is SYDVKM in the germline V gene. CDR3 DNA: TGTGCCAGCAGTTCGACGGACAGTAATTGGTGGGGCTACACCTTC. This translates into CASSSTDSNWWGYTF.

This chain links TRBV7-9 with TRBJ1-2; 7 positions match TRBD1. The V and J ends lost 7 bases and 2 bases, in that order; junction bases with no gene match: 7. CDR1 SEHNR and CDR2 FQNEAQ come from the germline V gene (reference sequence). The CDR3 covers 14 residues. CDR3 sequence reads: CASTRDSLNYGYTF. CDR3 nucleotides: TGTGCCAGCACCCGGGACAGTCTCAACTATGGCTACACCTTC.

The chain has TRBV7-3 and TRBJ2-1, with D possibly TRBD2 on 6 matching bases. Per germline, CDR1 SGHTA and CDR2 FQGTGA. The length of the CDR3 is 16 residues. Trimming removed 5 bases from V and 5 bases from J, with 19 bases in between. The CDR3: CASSREGLAPNNEQFF. CDR3 sequence (DNA): TGTGCCAGCAGCCGCGAGGGACTCGCACCGAACAATGAGCAGTTCTTC.

This clone turned up a few times. The V and J genes are TRBV2 and TRBJ1-1, with D hard to call. This CDR3 has 14 amino acids. V lost 10 bases, J lost 4 bases, and 19 bases lay in between. Germline V gene sequence: CDR1 SNHLY, CDR2 FYNNEI. The CDR3 nucleotides read TGTGCCACGGGCGGGCAGGAAGGTGCCACTGAAGCTTTCTTT. Residues: CATGGQEGATEAFF. Together with reference TRBV2 and TRBJ1-1, the CDR3 gives the full variable domain: EPEVTQTPSHQVTQMGQEVILRCVPISNHLYFYWYRQILGQKVEFLVSFYNNEISEKSEIFDDQFSVERPDGSNFTLKIRSTKLEDSAMYFCATGGQEGATEAFFGQGTRLTVV.

The genes are TRBV5-3 and TRBJ2-2; D is ambiguous. TRBV5-3 is given ORF status, its function remaining uncertain. The CDR3 is 12 residues long. V dropped 4 bases and J dropped 4 bases, with 5 bases sitting between them. CDR3 region: CARSPGTGELFF. The DNA for the CDR3 is TGTGCCAGAAGCCCAGGCACCGGGGAGCTGTTTTTT.

The chain has TRBV6-6 and TRBJ2-1, with 14 bases matching TRBD2. The junction had 6 bases not matched to a gene; V was cut back by 6 bases and J by 5 bases. This CDR3 is 16 amino acids long. The germline V gene has CDR1 MNHNY and CDR2 SVGAGI (reference sequence). CDR3 residues: CASRTRTSGGNNEQFF. CDR3 coding DNA: TGTGCCAGCAGGACCCGGACTAGCGGGGGGAACAATGAGCAGTTCTTC.

The table lists this clone with a few counts. The chain recombines TRBV27 with TRBJ1-2; 7 bases fit TRBD1. The CDR3 is 15 amino acids. Germline lookup yields CDR1 MNHEY and CDR2 SMNVEV (reference sequence). Unmatched junction bases numbered 6, after V lost 5 bases and J lost 0 bases. The CDR3 nucleotides are TGTGCCAGCAGTGCACTCAGGGGGTCTAACTATGGCTACACCTTC. Translated: CASSALRGSNYGYTF.

This chain links TRBV7-3 with TRBJ1-5, with 11 bases matching TRBD1. The CDR3 totals 15 residues. The germline V gene encodes CDR1 SGHTA and CDR2 FQGTGA. Trimming took 2 bases from V and 7 from J; bases not matched to a gene: 4. CDR3 residues: CASSLQGQGGQPQHF. The DNA of the CDR3 is TGTGCCAGCAGCTTACAGGGACAGGGGGGACAGCCCCAGCATTTT.

V is TRBV28 and J is TRBJ1-4, with D tentatively TRBD1 (6 bases). Germline CDR1 is MDHEN and CDR2 is SYDVKM. V was trimmed by 3 bases and J by 3 bases, leaving 14 bases between them. CDR3 size: 16 residues. CDR3 nucleotides: TGTGCCAGCAGTTTGTTAGGGGGTTCAGCTAATGAAAAACTGTTTTTT. This encodes CASSLLGGSANEKLFF.

The rearrangement uses TRBV6-1 and TRBJ1-3; possible D gene TRBD2, 6 bases. The tail of the sequence fits TRBJ2-2 better, so the J call may be wrong. Germline V gene data show CDR1 as MNHNS and CDR2 as SASEGT. This CDR3 comprises 15 residues. The CDR3 is CASSLDGGNTGELFF. CDR3 bases: TGTGCCAGCAGTCTTGACGGGGGGAACACCGGGGAGCTGTTTTTT.

The sample holds a few counts of this clone. CDR3 sequence: CASSLRTGTSGGKRGNEQFF. The CDR3 region has the DNA TGTGCCAGCAGCTTACGCACGGGGACTAGCGGGGGGAAGAGGGGAAATGAGCAGTTCTTC. The chain is built from TRBV7-6 and TRBJ2-1, with 15 bases aligning to TRBD2. The CDR3 covers 20 residues. V shed 2 bases, J shed 7 bases, and the junction held 15 bases outside the gene matches. Germline CDR1 SGHVS, CDR2 FNYEAQ.